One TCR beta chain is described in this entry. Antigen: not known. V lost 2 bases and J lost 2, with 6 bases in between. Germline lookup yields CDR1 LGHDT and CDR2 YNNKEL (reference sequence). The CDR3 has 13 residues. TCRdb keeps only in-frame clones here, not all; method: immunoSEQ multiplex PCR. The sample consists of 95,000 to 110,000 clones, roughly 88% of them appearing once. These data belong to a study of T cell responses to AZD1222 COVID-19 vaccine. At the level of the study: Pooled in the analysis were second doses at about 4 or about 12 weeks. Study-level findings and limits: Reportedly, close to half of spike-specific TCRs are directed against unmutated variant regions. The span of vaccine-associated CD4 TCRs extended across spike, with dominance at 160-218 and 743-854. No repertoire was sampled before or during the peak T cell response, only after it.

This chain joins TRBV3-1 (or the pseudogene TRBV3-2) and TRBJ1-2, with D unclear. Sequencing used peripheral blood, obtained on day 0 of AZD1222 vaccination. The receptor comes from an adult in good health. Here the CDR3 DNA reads TGTGCCAGCAGCCAAACAGAGAACTATGGCTACACCTTC. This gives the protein CASSQTENYGYTF.